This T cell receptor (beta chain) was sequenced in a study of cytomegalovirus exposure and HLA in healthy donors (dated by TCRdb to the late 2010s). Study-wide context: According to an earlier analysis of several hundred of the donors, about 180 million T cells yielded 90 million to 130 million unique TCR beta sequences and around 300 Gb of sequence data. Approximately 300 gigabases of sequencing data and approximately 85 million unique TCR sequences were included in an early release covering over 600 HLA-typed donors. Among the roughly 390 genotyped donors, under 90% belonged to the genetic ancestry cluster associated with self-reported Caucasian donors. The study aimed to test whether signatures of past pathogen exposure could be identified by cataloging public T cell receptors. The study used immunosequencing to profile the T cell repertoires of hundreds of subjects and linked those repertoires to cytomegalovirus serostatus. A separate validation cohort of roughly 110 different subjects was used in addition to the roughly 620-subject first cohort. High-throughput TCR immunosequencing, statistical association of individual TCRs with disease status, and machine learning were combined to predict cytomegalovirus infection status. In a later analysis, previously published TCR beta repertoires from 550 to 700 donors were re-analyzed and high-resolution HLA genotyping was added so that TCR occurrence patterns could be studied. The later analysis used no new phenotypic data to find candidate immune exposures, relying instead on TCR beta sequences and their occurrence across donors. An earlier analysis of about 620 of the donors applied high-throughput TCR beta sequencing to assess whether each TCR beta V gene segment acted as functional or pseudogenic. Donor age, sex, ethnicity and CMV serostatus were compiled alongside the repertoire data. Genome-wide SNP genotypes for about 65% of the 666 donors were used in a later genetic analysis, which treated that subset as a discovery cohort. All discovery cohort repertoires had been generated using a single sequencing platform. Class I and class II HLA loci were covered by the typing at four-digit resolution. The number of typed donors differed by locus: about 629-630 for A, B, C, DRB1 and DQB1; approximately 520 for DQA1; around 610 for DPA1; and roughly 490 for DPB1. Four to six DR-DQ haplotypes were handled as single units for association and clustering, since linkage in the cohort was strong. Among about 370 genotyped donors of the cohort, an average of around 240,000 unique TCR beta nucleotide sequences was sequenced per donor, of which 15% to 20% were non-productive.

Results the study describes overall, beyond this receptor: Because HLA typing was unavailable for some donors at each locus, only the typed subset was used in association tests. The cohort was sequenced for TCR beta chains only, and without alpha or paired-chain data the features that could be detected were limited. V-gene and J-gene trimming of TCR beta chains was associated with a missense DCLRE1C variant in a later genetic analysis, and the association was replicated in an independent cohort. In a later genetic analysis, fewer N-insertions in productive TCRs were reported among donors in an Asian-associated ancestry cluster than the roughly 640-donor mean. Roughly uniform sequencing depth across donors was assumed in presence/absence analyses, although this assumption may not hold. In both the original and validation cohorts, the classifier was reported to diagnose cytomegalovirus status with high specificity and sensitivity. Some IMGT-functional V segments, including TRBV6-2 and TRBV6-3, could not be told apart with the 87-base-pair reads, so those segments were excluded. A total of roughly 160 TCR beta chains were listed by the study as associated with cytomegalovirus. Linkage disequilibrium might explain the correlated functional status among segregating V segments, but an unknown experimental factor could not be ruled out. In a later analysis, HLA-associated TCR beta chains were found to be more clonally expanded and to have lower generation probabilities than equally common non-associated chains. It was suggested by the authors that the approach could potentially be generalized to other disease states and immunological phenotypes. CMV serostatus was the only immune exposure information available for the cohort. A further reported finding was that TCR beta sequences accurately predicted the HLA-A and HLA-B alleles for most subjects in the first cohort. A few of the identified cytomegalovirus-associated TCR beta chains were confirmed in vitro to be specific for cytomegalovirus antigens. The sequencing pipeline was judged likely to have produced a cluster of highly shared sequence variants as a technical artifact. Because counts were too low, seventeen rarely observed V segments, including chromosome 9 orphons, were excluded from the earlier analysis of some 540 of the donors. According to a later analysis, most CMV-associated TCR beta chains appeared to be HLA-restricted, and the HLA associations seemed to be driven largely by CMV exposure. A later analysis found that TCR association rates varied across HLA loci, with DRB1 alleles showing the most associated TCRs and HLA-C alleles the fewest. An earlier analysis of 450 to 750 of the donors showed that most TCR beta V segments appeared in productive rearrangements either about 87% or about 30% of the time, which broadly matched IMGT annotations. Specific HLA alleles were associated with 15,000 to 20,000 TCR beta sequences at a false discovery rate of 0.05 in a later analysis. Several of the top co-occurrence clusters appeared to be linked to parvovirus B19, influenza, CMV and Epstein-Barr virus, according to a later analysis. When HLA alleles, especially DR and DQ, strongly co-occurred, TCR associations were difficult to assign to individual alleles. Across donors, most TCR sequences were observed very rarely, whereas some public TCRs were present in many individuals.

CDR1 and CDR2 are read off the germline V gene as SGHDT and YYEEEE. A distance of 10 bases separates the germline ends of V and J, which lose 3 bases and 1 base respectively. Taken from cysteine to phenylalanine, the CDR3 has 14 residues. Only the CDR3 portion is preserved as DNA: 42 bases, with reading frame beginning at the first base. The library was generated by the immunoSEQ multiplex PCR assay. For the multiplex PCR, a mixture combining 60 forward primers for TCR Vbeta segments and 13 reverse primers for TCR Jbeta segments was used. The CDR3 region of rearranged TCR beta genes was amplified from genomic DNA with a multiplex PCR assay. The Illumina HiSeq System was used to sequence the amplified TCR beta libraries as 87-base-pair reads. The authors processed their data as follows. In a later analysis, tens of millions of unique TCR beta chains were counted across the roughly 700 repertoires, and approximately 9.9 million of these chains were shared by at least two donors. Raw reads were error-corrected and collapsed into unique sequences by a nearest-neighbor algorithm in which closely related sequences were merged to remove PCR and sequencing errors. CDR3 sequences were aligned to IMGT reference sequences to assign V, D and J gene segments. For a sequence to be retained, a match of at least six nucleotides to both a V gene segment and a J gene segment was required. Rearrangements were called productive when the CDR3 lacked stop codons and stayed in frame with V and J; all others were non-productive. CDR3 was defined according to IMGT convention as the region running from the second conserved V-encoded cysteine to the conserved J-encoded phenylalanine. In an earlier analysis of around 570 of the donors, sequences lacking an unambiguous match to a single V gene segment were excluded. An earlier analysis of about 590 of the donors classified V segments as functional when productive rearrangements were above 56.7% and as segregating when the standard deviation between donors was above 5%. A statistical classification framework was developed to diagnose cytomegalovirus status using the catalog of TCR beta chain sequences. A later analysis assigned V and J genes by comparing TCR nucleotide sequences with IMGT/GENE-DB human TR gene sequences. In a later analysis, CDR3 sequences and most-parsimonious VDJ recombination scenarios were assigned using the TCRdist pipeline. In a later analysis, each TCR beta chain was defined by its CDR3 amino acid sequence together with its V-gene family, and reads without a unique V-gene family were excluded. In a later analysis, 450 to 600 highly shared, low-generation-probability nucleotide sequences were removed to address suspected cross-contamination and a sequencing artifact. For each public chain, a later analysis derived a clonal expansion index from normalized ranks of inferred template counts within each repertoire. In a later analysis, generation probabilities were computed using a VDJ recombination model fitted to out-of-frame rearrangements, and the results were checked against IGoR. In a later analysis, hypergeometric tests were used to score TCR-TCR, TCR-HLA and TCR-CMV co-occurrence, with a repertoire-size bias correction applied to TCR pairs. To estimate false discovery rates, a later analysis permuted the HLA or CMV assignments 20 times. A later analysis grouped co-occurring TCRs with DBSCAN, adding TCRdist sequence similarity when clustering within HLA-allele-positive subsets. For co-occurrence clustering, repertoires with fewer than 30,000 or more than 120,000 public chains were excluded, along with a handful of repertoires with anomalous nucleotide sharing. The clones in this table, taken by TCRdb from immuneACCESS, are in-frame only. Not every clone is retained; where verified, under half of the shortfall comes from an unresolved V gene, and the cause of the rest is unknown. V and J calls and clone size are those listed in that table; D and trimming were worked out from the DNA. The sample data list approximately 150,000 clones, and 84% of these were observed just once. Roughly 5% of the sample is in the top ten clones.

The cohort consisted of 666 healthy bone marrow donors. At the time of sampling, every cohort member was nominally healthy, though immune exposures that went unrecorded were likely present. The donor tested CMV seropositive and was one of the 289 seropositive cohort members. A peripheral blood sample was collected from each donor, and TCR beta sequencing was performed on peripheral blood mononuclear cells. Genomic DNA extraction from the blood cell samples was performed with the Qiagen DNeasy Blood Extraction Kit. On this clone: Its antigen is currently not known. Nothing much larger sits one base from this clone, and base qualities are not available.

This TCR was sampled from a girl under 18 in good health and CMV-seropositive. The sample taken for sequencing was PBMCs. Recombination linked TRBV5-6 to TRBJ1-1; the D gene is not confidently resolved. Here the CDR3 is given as CASSSYSGNTEAFF. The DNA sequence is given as TGTGCCAGCAGCTCCTATTCAGGGAACACTGAAGCTTTCTTT.